These 26 T cell receptor beta chains were all obtained from the same sample, sequenced in a study of identifying expanded T cells in peripheral blood. TCRdb's table, derived via immunoSEQ multiplex PCR, lists solely in-frame clones and lacks some. The data contain 80,000 to 90,000 clones, approximately 90% of them singletons. Sequencing was done on a sample of blood. The receptors derive from a person aged 18 to 75 in good health.

The gene calls are TRBV27 and TRBJ1-1, with a tentative D call TRBD1 (6 bases). Germline-derived CDR1 and CDR2 are MNHEY and SMNVEV (reference sequence). V gave up 2 bases and J gave up 3 bases, with 13 bases separating them. The CDR3 totals 15 residues. This CDR3 is CASSLRGAGDTEAFF. Written as DNA, the CDR3 is TGTGCCAGCAGTTTAAGGGGGGCTGGGGACACTGAAGCTTTCTTT.

Only one count was recorded for this clone. The V and J genes are TRBV27 and TRBJ1-2; TRBD1 aligns across 7 bases. Germline V gene sequence: CDR1 MNHEY, CDR2 SMNVEV (reference sequence). The ends lost 7 bases at V and 3 bases at J; junction bases unmatched: 17. CDR3 length: 17 residues. CDR3 sequence: CASTPMGQWGIDYGYTF. CDR3 in DNA: TGTGCCAGCACTCCTATGGGACAGTGGGGCATTGACTATGGCTACACCTTC.

The J gene is TRBJ2-3, the V gene TRBV5-1; tentatively, D is TRBD2 (5 bases). The CDR3 has 17 residues. Trimming removed 0 bases from V and 2 bases from J, with 16 bases in between. CDR1 and CDR2 (germline): SGHRS, YFSETQ. CDR3: CASSLGILGVLTDTQYF. The CDR3 nucleotides read TGCGCCAGCAGCTTGGGGATACTAGGTGTCCTCACAGATACGCAGTATTTT.

The CDR3 nucleotides read TGTGCCTGGAGTGTAAGTAGGTACACTGAAGCTTTCTTT. It yields the protein CAWSVSRYTEAFF. The chain employs TRBV30 and TRBJ1-1; D not certain. CDR3 length equals 13 residues. Germline V CDR1 and CDR2: GTSNPN, SVGIG (reference sequence). Trimming cost V 0 bases and J 3 bases, with 8 bases left between them.

The V gene is TRBV2, the J gene TRBJ1-5, with D possibly being TRBD1 (6 bases). Between the trimmed V and J ends, which lost 5 bases and 9 bases, there was a span of 20 bases. The CDR3 has 15 amino acids. CDR1 and CDR2 (germline): SNHLY, FYNNEI. The DNA for the CDR3 is TGTGCCAGCAGTAACCGGGGGACATCCGCTTCGCCCCAGCATTTT. Translation: CASSNRGTSASPQHF.

The rearrangement joins TRBV9 to TRBJ2-7; TRBD1 matches 7 bases. This CDR3 spans 14 amino acids. Germline V gives CDR1 SGDLS, CDR2 YYNGEE. The trim removed 4 bases at V and 2 bases at J, leaving 6 bases unmatched. CDR3 in DNA: TGTGCCAGCAGCCCGAGGGACAGTCCCTACGAGCAGTACTTC. Its translation: CASSPRDSPYEQYF.

The chain recombines TRBV19 with TRBJ2-1; no clear D gene. The CDR3 extends over 14 amino acids. Trimming removed 0 bases from V and 2 bases from J, with 5 bases in between. Germline assignment: CDR1 LNHDA and CDR2 SQIVND (reference sequence). The CDR3 DNA follows: TGTGCCAGTAGTATAGAAGGGCCCTACAATGAGCAGTTCTTC. Translating it yields CASSIEGPYNEQFF.

This clone was observed a handful of times. The V call is TRBV27, the J call TRBJ2-5; 8 bases are a match to TRBD2. Germline V gene lookup returns CDR1 MNHEY and CDR2 SMNVEV (reference sequence). The CDR3 covers 14 residues. The V and J ends lost 6 bases and 5 bases, in that order; junction bases with no gene match: 8. The CDR3, as DNA: TGTGCCAGCAGCCTCGGGGGGGCCCGCGAGACCCAGTACTTC. Translated, it gives CASSLGGARETQYF.

The rearrangement links TRBV7-2 to TRBJ2-2; 9 positions match TRBD1. CDR3 length equals 15 residues. The V gene's germline CDR1 is SGHTA and CDR2 FQGNSA. V was clipped by 3 bases and J by 5 bases; unmatched bases: 4. DNA for the CDR3: TGTGCCAGCAGCTTCACAGGGGGCCGGACCGGGGAGCTGTTTTTT. It yields the protein CASSFTGGRTGELFF.

The chain employs TRBV7-8 and TRBJ2-3; 7 bases are a match to TRBD2. This CDR3 comprises 15 residues. Germline loops: CDR1 SGHVS, CDR2 FQNEAQ. V trimming: 4 bases; J trimming: 2 bases; junction bases outside the gene matches: 6. Written as DNA, the CDR3 is TGTGCCAGCAGCTGGAGTGGGGACTACACAGATACGCAGTATTTT. Protein: CASSWSGDYTDTQYF.

This clone was counted a few times. J is TRBJ1-1 and V is TRBV6-4; D gene unclear. This CDR3 region has 13 residues. V lost 3 bases, J lost 4 bases, and 9 bases lay in between. In germline, CDR1 is MRHNA, CDR2 SNTAGT. The CDR3, as DNA: TGTGCCAGCAGTGATGAGGGAGGCACTGAAGCTTTCTTT. It codes for CASSDEGGTEAFF.

The chain links TRBV7-9 to TRBJ2-5, with D perhaps given as TRBD1 or TRBD2 (5 bases each). The CDR3 covers 15 residues. Trimming took off 5 bases at V and 3 bases at J, with 16 bases between the two ends. The germline CDR1 and CDR2 sequences are SEHNR and FQNEAQ (reference sequence). The CDR3 nucleotides read TGTGCCAGCAGCCTACGCCGGGGCCTCGAAGAGACCCAGTACTTC. Translation: CASSLRRGLEETQYF.

In its sample, this clone was seen a few times. The rearrangement uses TRBV28 and TRBJ1-5; unclear D gene. CDR1 is MDHEN and CDR2 is SYDVKM in the germline V gene. V was clipped by 3 bases and J by 3 bases, with 9 bases between them. There are 14 residues in the CDR3. The CDR3, as DNA: TGTGCCAGCAGTTTCACAGCCCTCAATCAGCCCCAGCATTTT. Protein product: CASSFTALNQPQHF. The entire variable domain, with the rest obtained from reference TRBV28 and TRBJ1-5, is as follows: DVKVTQSSRYLVKRTGEKVFLECVQDMDHENMFWYRQDPGLGLRLIYFSYDVKMKEKGDIPEGYSVSREKKERFSLILESASTNQTSMYLCASSFTALNQPQHFGDGTRLSIL.

The chain has TRBV6-5 and TRBJ2-5; possible D gene TRBD2, 5 bases. The CDR3 covers 14 residues. The V gene lost 8 bases and the J gene lost 0 bases, with 13 bases spanning the gap. Germline V lookup: CDR1 MNHEY, CDR2 SVGAGI. CDR3 sequence: CASGETSYQETQYF. The CDR3 nucleotides read TGTGCCAGCGGGGAGACTTCGTACCAAGAGACCCAGTACTTC.

The chain employs TRBV14 and TRBJ1-5; 7 positions agree with TRBD1. Germline assignment: CDR1 SGHDN and CDR2 FVKESK. J gave up 5 bases and V 3 bases, and 1 base lay outside the gene matches. The CDR3 extends over 13 amino acids. The CDR3 DNA sequence: TGTGCCAGCAGCCAGACAGGGTATCAGCCCCAGCATTTT. The encoded protein is CASSQTGYQPQHF.

The chain carries TRBV28 and TRBJ1-2; D is possibly TRBD1 (6 bases). The V and J ends lost 6 bases and 4 bases respectively, with 15 bases between them. There are 14 residues in the CDR3. CDR1 is MDHEN, CDR2 SYDVKM, per germline. The chain's CDR3 is CASSKNQGSYGYTF. For the CDR3, the DNA is TGTGCCAGCAGCAAAAACCAGGGGTCCTATGGCTACACCTTC.

The sample holds one count of this clone. The chain couples TRBV19 to TRBJ2-3, with D perhaps matching TRBD1 (5 bases). Trimming pared 6 bases from V and 2 bases from J, leaving 9 bases between. Germline CDR1 LNHDA, CDR2 SQIVND (reference sequence). The CDR3 loop spans 13 amino acids. Here the CDR3 reads CASSRQTTDTQYF. CDR3 nucleotides: TGTGCCAGTAGCCGACAGACCACAGATACGCAGTATTTT.

V usage is TRBV19 and J usage is TRBJ2-7; D possibly corresponds to TRBD2 (6 bases). The CDR3 has 14 residues. Trimming cost V 7 bases and J 0 bases, with 13 bases left between them. Germline CDR1 reads LNHDA; CDR2 reads SQIVND (reference sequence). The CDR3 sequence: CASTRDLTSYEQYF. The CDR3 region has the DNA TGTGCCAGTACCCGGGACTTAACCTCCTACGAGCAGTACTTC.

This clone occurred once. V usage is TRBV18 and J usage is TRBJ2-1; a possible D gene is TRBD2 (6 bases). The CDR3 is 15 residues long. CDR1 and CDR2 from the germline V gene are KGHSH and LQKENI. V was shortened by 0 bases and J by 5 bases, with 11 bases between the two germline ends. CDR3 amino acids: CASSPPASVDNEQFF. DNA of the CDR3: TGTGCCAGCTCACCACCGGCTAGCGTAGACAATGAGCAGTTCTTC.

The gene calls are TRBV4-1 and TRBJ2-7; either TRBD1 or TRBD2 may supply D (5 bases each). The CDR3 has 15 amino acids. V dropped 1 base and J dropped 6 bases, with 16 bases sitting between them. The germline V gene encodes CDR1 MGHRA and CDR2 YSYEKL. CDR3 region: CASSQVQGSGGEQYF. DNA of the CDR3: TGCGCCAGCAGCCAAGTTCAGGGAAGCGGAGGCGAGCAGTACTTC.

The chain carries TRBV27 and TRBJ2-7; 7 bases align to TRBD2. CDR3 length: 14 amino acids. Germline V gene lookup returns CDR1 MNHEY and CDR2 SMNVEV (reference sequence). Trimming at V came to 8 bases and at J to 2 bases, leaving 9 bases not matched to a gene. CDR3 nucleotide sequence: TGTGCCAGCTCTTGGTCTAGCGGAACCTACGAGCAGTACTTC. This sequence encodes CASSWSSGTYEQYF.

The V call is TRBV7-6, the J call TRBJ1-4, with D uncertain. This CDR3 spans 15 amino acids. Deletions cut 3 bases from V and 0 bases from J, with 8 bases between. Per germline, CDR1 SGHVS and CDR2 FNYEAQ. For the CDR3, the DNA is TGTGCCAGCAGCTTCCTAGGGACAACTAATGAAAAACTGTTTTTT. It is translated as CASSFLGTTNEKLFF.

The chain combines TRBV2 with TRBJ1-2; D perhaps matches TRBD1 (6 bases). The CDR3 covers 15 residues. Trimming pared 3 bases from V and 5 bases from J, leaving 16 bases between. Germline lookup yields CDR1 SNHLY and CDR2 FYNNEI. The CDR3 reads CASSEVDRTLYGYTF. CDR3 bases: TGTGCCAGCAGTGAGGTGGACAGAACCCTTTATGGCTACACCTTC.

This clone was seen more than once but under ten times. This sequence joins TRBV5-1 and TRBJ2-5, with 9 bases aligning to TRBD2. CDR1 SGHRS and CDR2 YFSETQ come from the germline V gene. J lost 3 bases, V lost 4 bases, and 4 bases had no gene match. The CDR3 sequence is 14 residues long. The CDR3 loop reads CASSAGGPEETQYF. The CDR3, as DNA: TGCGCCAGCAGCGCGGGAGGGCCCGAAGAGACCCAGTACTTC.

The rearrangement links TRBV15 to TRBJ2-1; D remains unclear. CDR3 length: 15 amino acids. V lost 0 bases to trimming and J lost 5 bases, with 11 bases between them. Germline CDR1 LNHNV, CDR2 YYDKDF (reference sequence). The CDR3 region is CATSRDLAANNEQFF. The CDR3 nucleotides are TGTGCCACCAGCAGAGATCTCGCAGCAAACAATGAGCAGTTCTTC.

The CDR3, as DNA: TGTGCCAGCAGCAAACGTAGACTAGCGGGATTAAGCTCCTACAATGAGCAGTTCTTC. The encoded protein is CASSKRRLAGLSSYNEQFF. This chain joins TRBV21-1 and TRBJ2-1; TRBD2, as called in the table, went unchecked against the DNA. TRBV21-1 is a recognized pseudogene. The CDR3 sequence is 19 residues long.